One sample yielded the 9 T cell receptor beta chains listed below, sequenced in a study of T cell responses to AZD1222 COVID-19 vaccine. Generated by immunoSEQ multiplex PCR, the TCRdb table keeps only in-frame clones and is missing some. Here the sample spans under 150,000 clones, 88% being singletons. The sequencing here drew on peripheral blood, taken on day 0 of MenACWY control vaccination. The receptor set was obtained from an adult in good health.

CDR3 amino acids: CAWSGDGTGGRQPQHF. The CDR3 nucleotides are TGTGCCTGGAGTGGTGACGGGACAGGGGGCCGACAGCCCCAGCATTTT. V gene TRBV30 combines with J gene TRBJ1-5; 12 nucleotides match TRBD1. The CDR3 has 16 residues. Trimming removed 1 base from V and 7 bases from J; junction bases left unmatched: 8. Germline V CDR1 and CDR2: GTSNPN, SVGIG (reference sequence).

V gene TRBV10-3 combines with J gene TRBJ1-6; weak D call: TRBD1 (5 bases). The CDR3 consists of 13 residues. CDR1 is ENHRY, CDR2 SYGVKD, per germline. V dropped 3 bases and J dropped 10 bases, with 10 bases sitting between them. This CDR3 reads CAISDRETSPLHF. CDR3 DNA: TGTGCCATCAGTGACAGGGAGACCTCACCCCTCCACTTT.

The rearrangement joins TRBV7-9 to TRBJ2-7; TRBD1 might be the D (6 bases). The germline V and J ends were trimmed by 6 bases and 4 bases, with 16 bases remaining between them. Germline V gene sequence: CDR1 SEHNR, CDR2 FQNEAQ (reference sequence). The CDR3 has 14 residues. CDR3 residues: CASSPIGTLYEQYF. DNA of the CDR3: TGTGCCAGCAGTCCTATTGGGACATTGTACGAGCAGTACTTC.

A few counts support this clone. The rearrangement links TRBV2 to TRBJ2-3; 7 bases agree with TRBD1. The trim removed 8 bases at V and 7 bases at J, leaving 15 bases unmatched. The length of the CDR3 is 15 residues. From germline, CDR1 is SNHLY and CDR2 FYNNEI. CDR3 loop: CASSRPRQGVNTQYF. CDR3 DNA sequence: TGTGCCAGCTCTCGACCCCGGCAGGGGGTGAATACGCAGTATTTT.

The chain is built from TRBV12-3 or TRBV12-4 and TRBJ1-1, with a weak D call TRBD1 (5 bases). Trimming shortened V by 3 bases and J by 4 bases, and 6 bases separated the two germline ends. This CDR3 comprises 12 residues. CDR3 DNA sequence: TGTGCCAGCAGTTTTCAGGGCACTGAAGCTTTCTTT. It encodes CASSFQGTEAFF.

This clone occurred once. V is TRBV21-1 and J is TRBJ2-7; TRBD1, the table's D call, lacks a check against the DNA. TRBV21-1 is tagged as a pseudogene. CDR3 length: 13 residues. In nucleotides, the CDR3 is TGTGCCAGCAGCAAAGGGGCCCCCCACGAGCAGTACTTC. Its protein product is CASSKGAPHEQYF.

There are a few counts of this clone. The V call is TRBV28, the J call TRBJ1-2; D unresolved. Germline-derived CDR1 and CDR2 are MDHEN and SYDVKM. This CDR3 is built from 16 residues. Trimming took off 3 bases at V and 2 bases at J, with 16 bases between the two ends. CDR3 residues: CASSFDRRYGNYGYTF. The CDR3 DNA is TGTGCCAGCAGTTTTGACCGGCGGTACGGCAACTATGGCTACACCTTC.

The V gene is TRBV28, the J gene TRBJ1-2; TRBD1 agrees at 11 bases. This CDR3 has 13 residues. V lost 6 bases, J lost 7 bases, and 4 bases stayed unmatched. Germline V gene data show CDR1 as MDHEN and CDR2 as SYDVKM. CDR3 DNA: TGTGCCAGCAGGCGGACAGGGGGCCTTGGCTACACCTTC. Its protein product is CASRRTGGLGYTF.

V gene TRBV15 combines with J gene TRBJ1-5; tentatively, D is TRBD1 (6 bases). The V end was cut by 1 base, the J end by 8 bases, with 15 bases between. The CDR3 loop spans 15 amino acids. Germline CDR1 and CDR2: LNHNV and YYDKDF (reference sequence). CDR3 protein: CATSRANRESKPQHF. The CDR3 bases are TGTGCCACCAGCAGAGCCAACAGGGAAAGCAAGCCCCAGCATTTT.